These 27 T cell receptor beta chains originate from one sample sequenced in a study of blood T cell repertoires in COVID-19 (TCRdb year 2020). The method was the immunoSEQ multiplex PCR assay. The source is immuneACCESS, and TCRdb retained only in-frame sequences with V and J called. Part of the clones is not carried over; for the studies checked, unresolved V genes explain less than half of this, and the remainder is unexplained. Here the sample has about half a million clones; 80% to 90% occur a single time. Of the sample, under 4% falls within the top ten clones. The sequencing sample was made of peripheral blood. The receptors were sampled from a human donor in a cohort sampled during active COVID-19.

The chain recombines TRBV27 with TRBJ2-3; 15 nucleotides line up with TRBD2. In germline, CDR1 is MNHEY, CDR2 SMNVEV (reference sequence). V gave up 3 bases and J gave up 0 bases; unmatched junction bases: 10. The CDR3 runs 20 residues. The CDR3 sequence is CASSFAGLAGGLISTDTQYF. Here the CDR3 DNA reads TGTGCCAGCAGTTTTGCGGGACTAGCGGGAGGCCTGATAAGCACAGATACGCAGTATTTT.

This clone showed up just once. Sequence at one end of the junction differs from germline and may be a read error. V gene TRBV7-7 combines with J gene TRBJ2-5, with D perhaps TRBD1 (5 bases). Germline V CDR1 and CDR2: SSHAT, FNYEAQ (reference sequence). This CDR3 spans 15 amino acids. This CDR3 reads CASSTLRQSVETQYF. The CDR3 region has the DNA TGTGCTAGCAGCACCTTACGACAGTCGGTGGAGACCCAGTACTTC.

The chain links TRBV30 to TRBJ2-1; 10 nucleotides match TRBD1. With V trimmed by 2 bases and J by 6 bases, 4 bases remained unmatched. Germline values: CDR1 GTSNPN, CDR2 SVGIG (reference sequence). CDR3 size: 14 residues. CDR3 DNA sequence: TGTGCCTGGAGTAAGGGACAGGGGAGCAATGAGCAGTTCTTC. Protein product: CAWSKGQGSNEQFF.

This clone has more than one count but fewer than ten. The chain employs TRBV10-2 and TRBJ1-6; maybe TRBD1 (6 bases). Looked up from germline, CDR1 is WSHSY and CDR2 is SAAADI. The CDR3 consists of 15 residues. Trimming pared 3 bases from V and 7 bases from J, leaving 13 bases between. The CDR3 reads CASSELGASNSPLHF. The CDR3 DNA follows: TGCGCCAGCAGTGAATTGGGGGCCAGCAATTCACCCCTCCACTTT.

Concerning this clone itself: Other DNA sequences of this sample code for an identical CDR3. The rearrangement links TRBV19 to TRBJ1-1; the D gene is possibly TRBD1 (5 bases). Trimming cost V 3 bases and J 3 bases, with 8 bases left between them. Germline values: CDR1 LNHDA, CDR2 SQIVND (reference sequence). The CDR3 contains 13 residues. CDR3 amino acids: CASSISGDTEAFF. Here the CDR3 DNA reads TGTGCCAGTAGTATTTCGGGGGACACTGAAGCTTTCTTT.

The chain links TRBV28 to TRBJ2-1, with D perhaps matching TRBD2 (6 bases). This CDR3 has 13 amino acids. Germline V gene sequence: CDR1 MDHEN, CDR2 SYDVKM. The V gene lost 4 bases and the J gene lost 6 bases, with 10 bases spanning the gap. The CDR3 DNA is TGTGCCAGCAGTTGGAGGGCCGGCAATGAGCAGTTCTTC. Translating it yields CASSWRAGNEQFF.

The CDR3: CATGDWEAGAQHF. The CDR3 DNA follows: TGTGCCACCGGAGACTGGGAGGCGGGGGCCCAGCATTTT. V gene TRBV24-1 combines with J gene TRBJ1-5; maybe TRBD1 (5 bases). Germline assignment: CDR1 KGHDR and CDR2 SFDVKD. V lost 9 bases and J 11 bases, leaving 19 bases between the germline ends. The CDR3 covers 13 residues.

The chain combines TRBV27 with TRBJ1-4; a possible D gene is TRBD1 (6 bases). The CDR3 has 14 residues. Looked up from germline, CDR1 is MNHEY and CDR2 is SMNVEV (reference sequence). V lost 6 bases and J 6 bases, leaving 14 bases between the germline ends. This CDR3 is CASSKGGRDEKLFF. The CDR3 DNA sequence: TGTGCCAGCAGCAAAGGGGGTCGTGATGAAAAACTGTTTTTT.

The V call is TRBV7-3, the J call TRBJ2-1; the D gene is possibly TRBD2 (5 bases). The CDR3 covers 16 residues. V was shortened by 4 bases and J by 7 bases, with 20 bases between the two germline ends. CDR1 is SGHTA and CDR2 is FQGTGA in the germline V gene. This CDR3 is CASSSLPAESGNEQFF. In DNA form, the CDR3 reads TGTGCCAGCAGCTCCCTTCCAGCGGAGAGTGGGAATGAGCAGTTCTTC.

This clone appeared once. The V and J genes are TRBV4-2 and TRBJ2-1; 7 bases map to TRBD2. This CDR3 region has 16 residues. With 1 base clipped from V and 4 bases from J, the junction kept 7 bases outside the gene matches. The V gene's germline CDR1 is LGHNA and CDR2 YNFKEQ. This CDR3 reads CASSQVGDYPYNEQFF. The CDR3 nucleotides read TGTGCCAGCAGCCAAGTAGGGGACTACCCATACAATGAGCAGTTCTTC.

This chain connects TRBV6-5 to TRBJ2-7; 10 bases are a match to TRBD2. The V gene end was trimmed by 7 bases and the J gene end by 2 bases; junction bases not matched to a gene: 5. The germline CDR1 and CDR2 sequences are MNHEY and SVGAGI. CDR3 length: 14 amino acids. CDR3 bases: TGTGCCAGCACGTCAGCGGGAGGGCCCTACGAGCAGTACTTC. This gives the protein CASTSAGGPYEQYF.

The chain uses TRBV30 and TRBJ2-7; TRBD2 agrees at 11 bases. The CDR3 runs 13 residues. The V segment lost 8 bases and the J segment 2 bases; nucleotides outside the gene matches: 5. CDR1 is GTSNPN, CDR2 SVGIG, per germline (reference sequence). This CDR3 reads CALGTSGPYEQYF. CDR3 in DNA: TGTGCCCTCGGGACTAGCGGACCCTACGAGCAGTACTTC.

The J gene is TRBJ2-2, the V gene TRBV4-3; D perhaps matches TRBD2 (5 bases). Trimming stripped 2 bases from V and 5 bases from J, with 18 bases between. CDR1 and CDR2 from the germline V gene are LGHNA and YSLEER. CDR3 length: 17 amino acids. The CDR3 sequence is CASSQKVRGRETGELFF. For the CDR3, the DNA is TGCGCCAGCAGCCAAAAGGTGAGAGGGAGAGAGACCGGGGAGCTGTTTTTT.

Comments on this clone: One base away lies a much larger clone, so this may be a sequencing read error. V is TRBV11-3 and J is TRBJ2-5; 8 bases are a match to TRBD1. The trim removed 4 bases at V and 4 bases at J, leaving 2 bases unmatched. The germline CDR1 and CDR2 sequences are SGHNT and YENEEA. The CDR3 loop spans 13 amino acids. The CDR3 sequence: CASSSQGAETQYF. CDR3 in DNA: TGTGCCAGCAGCTCCCAGGGGGCAGAGACCCAGTACTTC.

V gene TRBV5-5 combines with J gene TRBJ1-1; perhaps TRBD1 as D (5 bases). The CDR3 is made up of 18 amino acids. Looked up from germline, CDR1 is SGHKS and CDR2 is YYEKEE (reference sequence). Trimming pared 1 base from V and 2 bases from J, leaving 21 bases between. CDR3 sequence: CASSLIRSGKSFNTEAFF. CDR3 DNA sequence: TGTGCCAGCAGCTTGATTAGATCAGGGAAATCTTTTAACACTGAAGCTTTCTTT.

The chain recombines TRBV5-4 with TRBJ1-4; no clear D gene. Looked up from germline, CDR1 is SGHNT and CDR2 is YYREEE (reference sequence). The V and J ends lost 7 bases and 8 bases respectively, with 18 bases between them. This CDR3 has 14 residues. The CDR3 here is CASSSGLDSEKLFF. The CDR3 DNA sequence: TGTGCCAGCTCTAGTGGATTGGACTCAGAAAAACTGTTTTTT.

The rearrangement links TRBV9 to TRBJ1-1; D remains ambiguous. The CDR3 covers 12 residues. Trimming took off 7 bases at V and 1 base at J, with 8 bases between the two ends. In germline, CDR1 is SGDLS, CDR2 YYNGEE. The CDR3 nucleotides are TGTGCCAGCGGGCGGGCGAACACTGAAGCTTTCTTT. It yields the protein CASGRANTEAFF.

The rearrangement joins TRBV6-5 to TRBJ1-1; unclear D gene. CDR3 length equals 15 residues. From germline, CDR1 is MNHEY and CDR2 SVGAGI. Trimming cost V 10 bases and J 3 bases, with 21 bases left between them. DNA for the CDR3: TGTGCCATCGTACCGCGAGCCTTTACGGACACTGAAGCTTTCTTT. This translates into CAIVPRAFTDTEAFF.

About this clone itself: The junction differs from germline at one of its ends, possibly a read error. CDR3 protein: CASSFGLATNTQYF. CDR3 in DNA: TGTGCCAGCAGCTTCGGTCTAGCCACAAATACGCAGTATTTT. This chain links TRBV5-4 with TRBJ2-3, with D perhaps matching TRBD2 (5 bases). Germline assignment: CDR1 SGHNT and CDR2 YYREEE (reference sequence). This CDR3 is 14 amino acids long.

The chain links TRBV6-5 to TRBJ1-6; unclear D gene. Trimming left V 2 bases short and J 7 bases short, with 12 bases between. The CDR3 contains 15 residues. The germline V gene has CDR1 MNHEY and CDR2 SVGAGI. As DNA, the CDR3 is TGTGCCAGCAGTTACGATGTCAGTCGCAATTCACCCCTCCACTTT. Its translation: CASSYDVSRNSPLHF.

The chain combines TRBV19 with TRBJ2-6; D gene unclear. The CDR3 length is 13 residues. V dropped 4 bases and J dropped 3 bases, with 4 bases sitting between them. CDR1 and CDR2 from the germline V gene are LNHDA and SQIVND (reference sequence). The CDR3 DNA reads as TGTGCCAGTAGTAACAGTGGGGCCAACGTCCTGACTTTC. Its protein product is CASSNSGANVLTF. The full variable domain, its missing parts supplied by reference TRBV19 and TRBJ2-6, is DGGITQSPKYLFRKEGQNVTLSCEQNLNHDAMYWYRQDPGQGLRLIYYSQIVNDFQKGDIAEGYSVSREKKESFPLTVTSAQKNPTAFYLCASSNSGANVLTFGAGSRLTVL.

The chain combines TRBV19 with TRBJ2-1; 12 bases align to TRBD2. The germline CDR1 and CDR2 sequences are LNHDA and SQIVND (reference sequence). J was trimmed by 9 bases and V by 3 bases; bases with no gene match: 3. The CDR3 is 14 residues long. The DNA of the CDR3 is TGTGCCAGTAGTATGGCTAGCGGGAGGGGTGAGCAGTTCTTC. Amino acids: CASSMASGRGEQFF.

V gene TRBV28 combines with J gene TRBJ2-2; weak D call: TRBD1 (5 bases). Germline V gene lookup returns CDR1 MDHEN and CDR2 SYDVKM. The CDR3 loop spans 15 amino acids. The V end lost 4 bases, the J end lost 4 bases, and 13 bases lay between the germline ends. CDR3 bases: TGTGCCAGCAGTTCCCAAAGCAGGGCCACCGGGGAGCTGTTTTTT. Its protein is CASSSQSRATGELFF.

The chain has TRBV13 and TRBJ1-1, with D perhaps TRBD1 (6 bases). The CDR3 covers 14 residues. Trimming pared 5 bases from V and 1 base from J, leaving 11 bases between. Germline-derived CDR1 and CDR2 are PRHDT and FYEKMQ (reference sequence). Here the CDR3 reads CASSIRTANTEAFF. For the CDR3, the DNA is TGTGCCAGCAGCATAAGGACAGCGAACACTGAAGCTTTCTTT.

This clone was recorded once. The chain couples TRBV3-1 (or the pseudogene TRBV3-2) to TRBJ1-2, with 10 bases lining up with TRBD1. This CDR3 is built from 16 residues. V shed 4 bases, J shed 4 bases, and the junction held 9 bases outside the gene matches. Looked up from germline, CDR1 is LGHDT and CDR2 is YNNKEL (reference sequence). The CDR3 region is CASSLRRDRGSYGYTF. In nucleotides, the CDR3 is TGTGCCAGCAGCCTCCGAAGGGACAGGGGTTCCTATGGCTACACCTTC.

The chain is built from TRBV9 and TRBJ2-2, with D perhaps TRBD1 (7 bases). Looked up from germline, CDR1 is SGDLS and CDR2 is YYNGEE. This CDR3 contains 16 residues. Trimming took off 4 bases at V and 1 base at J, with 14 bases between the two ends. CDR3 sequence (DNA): TGTGCCAGCAGCCCGCGGGACAGTGAGAACACCGGGGAGCTGTTTTTT. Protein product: CASSPRDSENTGELFF.

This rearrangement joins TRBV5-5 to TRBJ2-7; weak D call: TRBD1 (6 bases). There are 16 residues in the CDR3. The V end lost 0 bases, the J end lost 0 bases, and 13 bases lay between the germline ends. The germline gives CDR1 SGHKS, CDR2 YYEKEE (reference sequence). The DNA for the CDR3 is TGTGCCAGCAGCTTGGGGGGGCGGAGGAGCTCCTACGAGCAGTACTTC. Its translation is CASSLGGRRSSYEQYF.